The clone carrying this T cell receptor (beta chain) was seen at least ten times. The antigen is not known. The sample comes from a study of T-cell memory formation after mild COVID-19. Study results and caveats: Cross-reactive memory seemingly joined, as some responding clones were found in pre-infection memory.

In TCRdb, the 5' RACE reads were re-called with MiXCR into one record per CDR3 protein. The sample carries 250,000 to 350,000 distinct CDR3 sequences, 15% to 20% recorded once. This CDR3 has 15 residues. Trimming left V 3 bases short and J 8 bases short, with 18 bases between. The germline V gene encodes CDR1 KGHSH and CDR2 LQKENI. This receptor was identified in a man aged 18 to 30 who had mild COVID-19 (a few samples of this study predate the infection). Cell type and time point are not known. This chain connects TRBV18 to TRBJ2-3; weak D call: TRBD1 (5 bases). Specimen: PBMCs or a T cell subset sorted from them (not recorded which). CDR3 amino acids: CASSPLGREMGTQYF. For the CDR3, the DNA is TGTGCCAGCTCACCTCTGGGCAGGGAAATGGGTACGCAGTATTTT.